This T cell receptor beta chain is from a study of shared clonotypes between healthy human individuals. The CDR3 is 11 amino acids. V lost 5 bases to trimming and J lost 8 bases, with 9 bases between them. Germline V gives CDR1 SGHAT, CDR2 FQNNGV. The naive CD8 population came from CD45RO-negative cells selected for CCR7, without terminally differentiated effector memory CD45RA+ cells. Clones were read by immunoSEQ multiplex PCR, and TCRdb kept only the in-frame ones, dropping some. The sample holds about 1,800,000 clones, roughly 95% seen once. The sequencing input was naive CD8+ T cells sorted from blood. The V and J genes are TRBV11-2 and TRBJ1-2; D gene ambiguous. The clonotype was recovered from a man younger than 35 in good health. The CDR3 DNA reads as TGTGCCAGCAGCCTGGACGTCGGCTACACCTTC. Residues: CASSLDVGYTF. The complete variable domain, with remaining parts taken from reference TRBV11-2 and TRBJ1-2, reads EAGVAQSPRYKIIEKRQSVAFWCNPISGHATLYWYQQILGQGPKLLIQFQNNGVVDDSQLPKDRFSAERLKGVDSTLKIQPAKLEDSAVYLCASSLDVGYTFGSGTRLTVV.